In this sample, the clone carrying this TCR beta chain turned up a few times. The target antigen is unknown. The entry originates in a study of T cells after yellow fever vaccination. Study results and limitations: The secondary response showed a weaker magnitude and a faster peak, day 5 versus 15. A large majority of primary-vaccination clones showed up again after the booster (approximately 96% CD4, around 88% CD8).

Making TCR cDNA involved 5'RACE template switching, which added UMIs and a universal primer site. TCRdb itself ran the 5' RACE reads through MiXCR, one entry per CDR3 protein. The sample yields hundreds of thousands of distinct CDR3 sequences, less than 20% seen once. Deletions cut 3 bases from V and 6 bases from J, with 15 bases between. The CDR3 loop spans 14 amino acids. Germline CDR1 reads WSHSY; CDR2 reads SAAADI. J is TRBJ2-7 and V is TRBV10-2; D uncertain. Here the sequenced sample was PBMCs, taken more than 4 days after the first yellow fever vaccination. The clonotype was recovered from a man between 18 and 29 years old who received the YFV17D yellow fever vaccine. CDR3 protein: CASSDFTSTREQYF. CDR3 sequence (DNA): TGCGCCAGCAGTGATTTTACTTCCACTCGCGAGCAGTACTTC.